The rows below give T cell receptor beta chains drawn from one sample of a study of T cells in localized non-small cell lung cancer. Profiled with immunoSEQ multiplex PCR; TCRdb holds only in-frame clones, not every one. The sample shows fewer than 35,000 clones, 85% to 90% of them seen only once. Material: peripheral blood, obtained before any cancer treatment. All receptors derive from a man aged 35-75 years with stage I lung adenocarcinoma. Each CDR3 is given with its conserved first and last residue. Each record gives: CDR3 protein, CDR3 DNA, J gene, clone size, D gene, V gene. The D gene is left open where the match is weak. Some rows mark clone size as missing; the rest say once, few, many or name a class of expanded clone.

CSVQPLPNTEAFF,TGCAGCGTTCAACCACTACCGAACACTGAAGCTTTCTTT,TRBJ1-1,-,-,TRBV29-1
CATSRPSSSGVSYEQYF,TGTGCCACCAGCAGACCCTCTTCTAGCGGGGTGTCCTACGAGCAGTACTTC,TRBJ2-7,-,TRBD2,TRBV15
CASSLPGQVLGGTEAFF,TGCGCCAGCAGCTTACCGGGACAGGTACTCGGGGGCACTGAAGCTTTCTTT,TRBJ1-1,-,TRBD1,TRBV5-1
CASSVGTSGEPGELFF,TGTGCCAGCAGCGTAGGGACTAGCGGGGAGCCCGGGGAGCTGTTTTTT,TRBJ2-2,-,TRBD2,TRBV9
CASSLRDRGANEQFF,TGTGCCAGCAGCCTCCGGGACAGAGGGGCCAATGAGCAGTTCTTC,TRBJ2-1,-,TRBD1,TRBV11-3
CASSRGAGANNEQFF,TGTGCCAGCTCGCGGGGAGCGGGGGCCAACAATGAGCAGTTCTTC,TRBJ2-1,-,TRBD2,TRBV18
CASKGGNGNTIYF,TGTGCCAGTAAAGGAGGGAACGGAAACACCATATATTTT,TRBJ1-3,-,-,TRBV19
CAWSLATGGAEQYF,TGTGCCTGGAGTCTAGCGACCGGGGGGGCCGAGCAGTACTTC,TRBJ2-7,-,TRBD2,TRBV30
CASSRGAGEQETQYF,TGTGCCAGCAGCAGGGGGGCCGGGGAGCAAGAGACCCAGTACTTC,TRBJ2-5,-,-,TRBV9
CASSLRVAGETQYF,TGTGCCAGCAGCTTAAGGGTGGCGGGGGAGACCCAGTACTTC,TRBJ2-5,-,-,TRBV13
CASSRDRRYEQYF,TGTGCCAGCAGCAGGGACAGACGTTACGAGCAGTACTTC,TRBJ2-7,-,TRBD1,TRBV6-1
CASGAKNIQYF,TGCGCCAGCGGAGCCAAAAACATTCAGTACTTC,TRBJ2-4,once,-,TRBV5-1
CASSLLQGYEQYF,TGTGCCAGCAGCTTACTACAGGGCTACGAGCAGTACTTC,TRBJ2-7,-,-,TRBV5-6
CASKATEEIGKETQYF,TGTGCCAGCAAGGCGACAGAGGAGATTGGAAAAGAGACCCAGTACTTC,TRBJ2-5,-,-,TRBV2
CASSYKRGVQETQYF,TGTGCCAGCAGTTACAAGCGGGGGGTCCAAGAGACCCAGTACTTC,TRBJ2-5,-,TRBD2,TRBV6-5
CAIREGTGTAGANVLTF,TGTGCCATCAGAGAAGGGACGGGGACCGCTGGGGCCAACGTCCTGACTTTC,TRBJ2-6,once,-,TRBV10-3
CASSLKAAGVGELFF,TGCGCCAGCAGCTTGAAGGCCGCGGGGGTCGGGGAGCTGTTTTTT,TRBJ2-2,-,TRBD2,TRBV5-1
CASSFARSNYGYTF,TGTGCCAGCAGTTTCGCCAGGTCCAACTATGGCTACACCTTC,TRBJ1-2,-,-,TRBV27
CASKGRVGTPVRSYNSPLHF,TGTGCCAGCAAGGGTCGGGTCGGCACGCCGGTTAGATCCTATAATTCACCCCTCCACTTT,TRBJ1-6,-,-,TRBV6-4
CASSLAQGNTEAFF,TGTGCCAGCAGCTTAGCACAGGGTAACACTGAAGCTTTCTTT,TRBJ1-1,-,-,TRBV7-2
CASSSSLDRFYGYTF,TGTGCCAGTAGTTCCTCCCTTGACAGGTTCTATGGCTACACCTTC,TRBJ1-2,-,-,TRBV19
CASSPGDTQYF,TGTGCCAGCTCACCAGGCGATACGCAGTATTTT,TRBJ2-3,-,-,TRBV18
CASSFSGGGYTF,TGTGCCAGCAGCTTTTCGGGGGGGGGCTACACCTTC,TRBJ1-2,-,-,TRBV7-6
CASSARYHGGRTGELFF,TGTGCCAGCAGCGCCAGATACCACGGGGGAAGGACCGGGGAGCTGTTTTTT,TRBJ2-2,-,-,TRBV5-8
CASSYPGQGPNQNTEAFF,TGTGCCAGCAGTTACCCCGGACAGGGGCCTAATCAGAACACTGAAGCTTTCTTT,TRBJ1-1,once,TRBD1,TRBV6-8
CASNGQVRDEQFF,TGTGCCAGTAATGGACAGGTACGGGATGAGCAGTTCTTC,TRBJ2-1,-,TRBD1,TRBV19
CASKSVPGNTIYF,TGTGCCAGTAAATCCGTCCCAGGAAACACCATATATTTT,TRBJ1-3,-,-,TRBV19
CASSNKQGGTGELFF,TGCGCCAGCAGCAATAAACAGGGAGGCACCGGGGAGCTGTTTTTT,TRBJ2-2,-,-,TRBV5-1
CASSLVLFVASDKGFQETQYF,TGCGCCAGCAGCTTGGTACTTTTCGTCGCGTCGGACAAGGGGTTCCAAGAGACCCAGTACTTC,TRBJ2-5,-,-,TRBV5-1
CASSLRQMNTEAFF,TGTGCCAGCAGCTTAAGGCAAATGAACACTGAAGCTTTCTTT,TRBJ1-1,-,-,TRBV5-5
CASRPRQGAGETQYF,TGTGCCAGCAGGCCCAGACAGGGGGCGGGGGAGACCCAGTACTTC,TRBJ2-5,-,TRBD1,TRBV27
CSVANKETQYF,TGCAGCGTTGCAAATAAAGAGACCCAGTACTTC,TRBJ2-5,-,-,TRBV29-1
CASRALGTTNEKLFF,TGTGCCAGCAGGGCCCTGGGGACAACTAATGAAAAACTGTTTTTT,TRBJ1-4,-,-,TRBV6-1
CASKGVYNEQFF,TGTGCCAGTAAGGGGGTGTACAATGAGCAGTTCTTC,TRBJ2-1,-,-,TRBV19
CASSEWGGTGLAFF,TGTGCCAGCAGTGAATGGGGTGGGACAGGGCTTGCTTTCTTT,TRBJ1-1,-,TRBD1,TRBV25-1
CASSLFSPGNTEAFF,TGCGCCAGCAGCTTGTTCTCGCCAGGGAACACTGAAGCTTTCTTT,TRBJ1-1,-,-,TRBV5-1
CASSWGGGEKYF,TGTGCCAGCAGCTGGGGAGGGGGTGAGAAGTACTTC,TRBJ2-7,-,-,TRBV7-2
CASSLAGLGSPVLF,TGCGCCAGCAGCTTGGCGGGTCTCGGGTCCCCGGTTCTCTTC,TRBJ2-7,once,-,TRBV5-1
CASSPPDRGDTEAFF,TGTGCCAGCAGCCCCCCGGATAGGGGGGACACTGAAGCTTTCTTT,TRBJ1-1,-,-,TRBV27
CASSPGPRSSYEQYF,TGCGCCAGCAGCCCTGGACCCCGAAGCTCCTACGAGCAGTACTTC,TRBJ2-7,once,-,TRBV5-1
CASSRISGASYNEQFF,TGTGCCAGCAGCCGTATTAGCGGGGCCTCCTACAATGAGCAGTTCTTC,TRBJ2-1,-,TRBD2,TRBV11-2
CSVVSGGSNQPQHF,TGCAGCGTTGTATCAGGAGGGAGCAATCAGCCCCAGCATTTT,TRBJ1-5,once,-,TRBV29-1
CASSLPGGTEAFF,TGTGCCAGCAGCTTACCAGGTGGCACTGAAGCTTTCTTT,TRBJ1-1,-,-,TRBV5-6
CASTAGYNEQFF,TGTGCCAGCACCGCAGGGTATAATGAGCAGTTCTTC,TRBJ2-1,-,-,TRBV6-5
CASSSTPPTVGGYTF,TGTGCCAGCAGTTCTACCCCCCCGACAGTTGGTGGCTACACCTTC,TRBJ1-2,-,-,TRBV27
CASSQGVGFTEAFF,TGTGCCAGCAGCCAGGGGGTGGGCTTTACTGAAGCTTTCTTT,TRBJ1-1,few,TRBD1,TRBV5-6
CAISEISSGGGSYQETQYF,TGTGCCATCAGTGAAATCTCTAGCGGGGGGGGATCGTACCAAGAGACCCAGTACTTC,TRBJ2-5,-,TRBD2,TRBV10-3
CASSPYGGSMYEQFF,TGCGCCAGCAGCCCGTACGGGGGTTCTATGTATGAGCAGTTCTTC,TRBJ2-1,-,-,TRBV5-1
CASRRGQDGTYEQYF,TGCGCCAGCAGGCGAGGACAGGACGGTACCTACGAGCAGTACTTC,TRBJ2-7,-,TRBD1,TRBV5-1
CASGPWGQVRDEQFF,TGCGCCAGCGGCCCCTGGGGACAGGTGAGGGATGAGCAGTTCTTC,TRBJ2-1,-,TRBD1,TRBV5-1
CAWGSGGAYEQYF,TGTGCCTGGGGTAGCGGGGGAGCCTACGAGCAGTACTTC,TRBJ2-7,-,TRBD2,TRBV30
CASSADLGRVETQYF,TGTGCCAGCAGCGCGGACCTGGGGCGGGTGGAGACCCAGTACTTC,TRBJ2-5,-,-,TRBV7-2